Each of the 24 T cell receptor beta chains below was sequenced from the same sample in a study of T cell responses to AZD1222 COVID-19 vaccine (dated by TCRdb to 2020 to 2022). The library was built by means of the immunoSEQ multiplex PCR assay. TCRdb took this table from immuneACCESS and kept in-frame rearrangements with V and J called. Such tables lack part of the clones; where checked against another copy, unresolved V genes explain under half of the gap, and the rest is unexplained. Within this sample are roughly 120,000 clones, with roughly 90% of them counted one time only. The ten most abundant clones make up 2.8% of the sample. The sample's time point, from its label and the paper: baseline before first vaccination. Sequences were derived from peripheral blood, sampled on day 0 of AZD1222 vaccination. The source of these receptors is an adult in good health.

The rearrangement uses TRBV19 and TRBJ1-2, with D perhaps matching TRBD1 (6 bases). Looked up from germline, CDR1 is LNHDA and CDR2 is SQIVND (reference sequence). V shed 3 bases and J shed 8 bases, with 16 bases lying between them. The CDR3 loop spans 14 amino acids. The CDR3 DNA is TGTGCCAGTAGTATCCTACTGGGGGCAGGAGGCTACACCTTC. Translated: CASSILLGAGGYTF.

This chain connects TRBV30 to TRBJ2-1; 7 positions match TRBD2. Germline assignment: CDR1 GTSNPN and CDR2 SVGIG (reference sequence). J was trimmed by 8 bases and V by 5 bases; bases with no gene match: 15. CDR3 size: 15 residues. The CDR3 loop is CAWGAGRPWMDEQFF. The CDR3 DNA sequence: TGTGCCTGGGGCGCCGGGAGGCCCTGGATGGATGAGCAGTTCTTC.

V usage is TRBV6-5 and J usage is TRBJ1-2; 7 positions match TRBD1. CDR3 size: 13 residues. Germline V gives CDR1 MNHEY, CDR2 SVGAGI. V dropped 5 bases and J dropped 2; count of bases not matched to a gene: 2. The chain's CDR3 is CASSPGQNYGYTF. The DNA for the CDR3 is TGTGCCAGCAGTCCGGGACAGAACTATGGCTACACCTTC.

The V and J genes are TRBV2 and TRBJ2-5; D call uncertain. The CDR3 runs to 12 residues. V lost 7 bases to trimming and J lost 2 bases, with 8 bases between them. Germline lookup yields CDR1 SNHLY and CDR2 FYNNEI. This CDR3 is CASKAPQETQYF. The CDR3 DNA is TGTGCCAGCAAGGCCCCTCAAGAGACCCAGTACTTC.

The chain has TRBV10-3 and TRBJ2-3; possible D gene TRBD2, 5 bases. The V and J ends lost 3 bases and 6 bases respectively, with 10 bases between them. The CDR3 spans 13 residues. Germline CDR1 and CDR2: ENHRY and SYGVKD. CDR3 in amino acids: CAISETSTDTQYF. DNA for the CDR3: TGTGCCATCAGTGAAACTAGTACGGATACGCAGTATTTT.

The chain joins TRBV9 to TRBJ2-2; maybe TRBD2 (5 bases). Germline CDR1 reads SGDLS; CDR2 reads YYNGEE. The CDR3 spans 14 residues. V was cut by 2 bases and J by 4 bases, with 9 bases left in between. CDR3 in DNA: TGTGCCAGCAGCGTCGGTACTAGCACCGGGGAGCTGTTTTTT. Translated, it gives CASSVGTSTGELFF. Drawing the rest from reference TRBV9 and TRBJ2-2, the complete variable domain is DSGVTQTPKHLITATGQRVTLRCSPRSGDLSVYWYQQSLDQGLQFLIQYYNGEERAKGNILERFSAQQFPDLHSELNLSSLELGDSALYFCASSVGTSTGELFFGEGSRLTVL.

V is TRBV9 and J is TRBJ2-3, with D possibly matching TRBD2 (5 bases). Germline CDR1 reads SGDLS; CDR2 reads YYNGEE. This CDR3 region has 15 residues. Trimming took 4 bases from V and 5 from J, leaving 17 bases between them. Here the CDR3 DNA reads TGTGCCAGCAGCTCCCGAGGAGGATATAAAGATACGCAGTATTTT. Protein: CASSSRGGYKDTQYF.

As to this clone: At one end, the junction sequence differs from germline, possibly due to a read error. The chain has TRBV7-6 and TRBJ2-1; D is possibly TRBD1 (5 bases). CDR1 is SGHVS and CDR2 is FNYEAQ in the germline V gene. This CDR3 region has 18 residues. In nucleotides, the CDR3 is TGTGCCAGCAGCTTATCGGCGGCAGGGCCCGGCTCCCACAATGAGCAGTTCTTC. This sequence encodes CASSLSAAGPGSHNEQFF.

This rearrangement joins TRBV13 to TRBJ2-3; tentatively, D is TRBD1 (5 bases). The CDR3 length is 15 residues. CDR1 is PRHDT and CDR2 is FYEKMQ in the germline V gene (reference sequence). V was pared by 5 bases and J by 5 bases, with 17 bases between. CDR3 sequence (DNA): TGTGCCAGCAGCACTCAGGGCGACCCAATAGATACGCAGTATTTT. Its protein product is CASSTQGDPIDTQYF.

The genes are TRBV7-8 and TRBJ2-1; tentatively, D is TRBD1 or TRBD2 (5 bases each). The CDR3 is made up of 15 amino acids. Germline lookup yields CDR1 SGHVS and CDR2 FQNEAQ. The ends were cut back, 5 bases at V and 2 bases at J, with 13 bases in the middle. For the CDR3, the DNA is TGTGCCAGCAGCCCACGTCCGGGACCCTACAATGAGCAGTTCTTC. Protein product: CASSPRPGPYNEQFF.

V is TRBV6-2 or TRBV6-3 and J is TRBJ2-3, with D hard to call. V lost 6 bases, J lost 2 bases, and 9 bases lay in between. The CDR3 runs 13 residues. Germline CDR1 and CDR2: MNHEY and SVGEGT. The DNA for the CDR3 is TGTGCCAGCAGCCCCCGACCCACAGATACGCAGTATTTT. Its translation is CASSPRPTDTQYF.

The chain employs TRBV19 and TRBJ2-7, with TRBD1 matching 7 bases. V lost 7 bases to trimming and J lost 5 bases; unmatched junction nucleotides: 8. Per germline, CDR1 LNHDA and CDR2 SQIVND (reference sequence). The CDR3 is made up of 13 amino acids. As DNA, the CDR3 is TGTGCCAGTAACGACAGGGCCGGGGACGAGCAGTACTTC. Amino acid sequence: CASNDRAGDEQYF.

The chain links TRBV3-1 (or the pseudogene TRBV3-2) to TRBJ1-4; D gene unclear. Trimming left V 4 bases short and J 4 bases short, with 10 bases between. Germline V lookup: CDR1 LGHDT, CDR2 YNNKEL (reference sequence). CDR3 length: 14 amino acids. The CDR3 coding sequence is TGTGCCAGCAGCCCCCAGCACCTTAATGAAAAACTGTTTTTT. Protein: CASSPQHLNEKLFF.

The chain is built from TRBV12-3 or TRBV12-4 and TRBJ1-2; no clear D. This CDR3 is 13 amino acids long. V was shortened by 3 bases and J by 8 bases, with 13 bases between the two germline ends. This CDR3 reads CASSFWGNGGYTF. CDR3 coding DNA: TGTGCCAGCAGTTTTTGGGGTAATGGAGGCTACACCTTC.

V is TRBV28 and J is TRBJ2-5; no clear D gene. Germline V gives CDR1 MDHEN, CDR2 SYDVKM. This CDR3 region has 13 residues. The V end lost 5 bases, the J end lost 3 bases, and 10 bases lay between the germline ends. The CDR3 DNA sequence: TGTGCCAGCAGTCCTCCTGTGAAAGAGACCCAGTACTTC. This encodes CASSPPVKETQYF.

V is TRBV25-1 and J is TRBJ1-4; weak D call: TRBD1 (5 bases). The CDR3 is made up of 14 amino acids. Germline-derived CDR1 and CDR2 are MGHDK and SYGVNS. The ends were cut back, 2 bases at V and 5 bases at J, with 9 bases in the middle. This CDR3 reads CASSEGALNEKLFF. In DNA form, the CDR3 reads TGTGCCAGCAGTGAAGGGGCTTTAAATGAAAAACTGTTTTTT.

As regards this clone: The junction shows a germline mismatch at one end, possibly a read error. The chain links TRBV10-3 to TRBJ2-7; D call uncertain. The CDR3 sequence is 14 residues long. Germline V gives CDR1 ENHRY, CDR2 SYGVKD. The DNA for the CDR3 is TGTGCCACCAGTGGGCAGGCCGACTCCTACGAGCAGTACTTC. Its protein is CATSGQADSYEQYF.

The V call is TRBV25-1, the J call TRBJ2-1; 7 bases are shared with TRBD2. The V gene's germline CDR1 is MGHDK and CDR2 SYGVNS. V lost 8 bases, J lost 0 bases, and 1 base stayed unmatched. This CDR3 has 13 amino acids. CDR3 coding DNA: TGTGCCAGCGAGCGGGGCTCCTACAATGAGCAGTTCTTC. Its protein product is CASERGSYNEQFF.

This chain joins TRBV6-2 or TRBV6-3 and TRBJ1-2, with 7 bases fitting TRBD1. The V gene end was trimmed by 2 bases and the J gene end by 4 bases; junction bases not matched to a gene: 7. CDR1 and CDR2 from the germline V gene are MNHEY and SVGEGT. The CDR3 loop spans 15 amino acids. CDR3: CASSYTTGFTYGYTF. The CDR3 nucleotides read TGTGCCAGCAGTTACACGACAGGGTTCACCTATGGCTACACCTTC.

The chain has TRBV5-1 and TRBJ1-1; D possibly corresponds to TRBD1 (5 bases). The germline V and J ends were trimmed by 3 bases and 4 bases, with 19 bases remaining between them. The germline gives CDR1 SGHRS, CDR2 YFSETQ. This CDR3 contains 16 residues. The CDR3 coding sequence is TGCGCCAGCAGCTCCCCGCGAGGCCAGGGAGGCACTGAAGCTTTCTTT. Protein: CASSSPRGQGGTEAFF.

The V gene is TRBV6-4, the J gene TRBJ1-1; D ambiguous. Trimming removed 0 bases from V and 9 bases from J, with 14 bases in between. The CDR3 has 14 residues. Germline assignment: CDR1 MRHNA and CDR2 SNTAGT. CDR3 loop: CASSDSLIGGKAFF. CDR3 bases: TGTGCCAGCAGTGACTCGTTAATAGGCGGGAAAGCTTTCTTT.

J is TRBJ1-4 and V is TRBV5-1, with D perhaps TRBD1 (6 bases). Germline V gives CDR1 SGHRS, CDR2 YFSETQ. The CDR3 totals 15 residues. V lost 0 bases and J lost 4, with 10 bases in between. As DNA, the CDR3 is TGCGCCAGCAGCTTGGGACAGGTCCGTAATGAAAAACTGTTTTTT. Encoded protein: CASSLGQVRNEKLFF.

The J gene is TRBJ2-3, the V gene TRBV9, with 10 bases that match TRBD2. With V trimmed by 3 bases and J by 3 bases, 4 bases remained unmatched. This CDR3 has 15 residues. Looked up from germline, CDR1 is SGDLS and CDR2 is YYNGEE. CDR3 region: CASSAPSGRTDTQYF. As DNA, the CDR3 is TGTGCCAGCAGCGCACCTAGCGGGAGAACAGATACGCAGTATTTT. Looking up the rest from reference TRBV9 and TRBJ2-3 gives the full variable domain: DSGVTQTPKHLITATGQRVTLRCSPRSGDLSVYWYQQSLDQGLQFLIQYYNGEERAKGNILERFSAQQFPDLHSELNLSSLELGDSALYFCASSAPSGRTDTQYFGPGTRLTVL.

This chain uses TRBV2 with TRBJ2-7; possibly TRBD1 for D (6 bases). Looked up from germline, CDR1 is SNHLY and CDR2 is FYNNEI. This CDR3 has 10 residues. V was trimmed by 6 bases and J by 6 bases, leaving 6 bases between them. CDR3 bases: TGTGCCAGCAGCAGGGGCGAGCAGTACTTC. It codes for CASSRGEQYF.